This is a list of T cell receptor beta chains from one sample in a study of blood T cell repertoires in COVID-19. Assay used: immunoSEQ multiplex PCR; TCRdb lists only in-frame clones, some missing. The table lists about 380,000 clones, around 90% of them singletons. The sample comprised peripheral blood. The receptors here all came from a man aged 18 to 35 with active or convalescent COVID-19. CDR3s include the opening cysteine and the closing phenylalanine or tryptophan. A row's size may be missing; if present it is once, few, many or a size class.

abundance: NA; j_gene: TRBJ1-5; v_gene: TRBV27; CDR3aa: CASRPSDRGVYQPQHF
abundance: NA; j_gene: TRBJ1-2; v_gene: TRBV18; CDR3aa: CASSPLEGSDYGYTF
abundance: NA; j_gene: TRBJ2-3; v_gene: TRBV7-2; CDR3aa: CASSPISGGGRTDTQYF
abundance: NA; j_gene: TRBJ2-7; v_gene: TRBV7-2; CDR3aa: CASSNRDSISYEQYF
abundance: NA; j_gene: TRBJ2-7; v_gene: TRBV12-3/TRBV12-4; CDR3aa: CASSLEAEQYF
abundance: NA; j_gene: TRBJ1-1; v_gene: TRBV27; CDR3aa: CASSLTGANTEAFF
abundance: NA; j_gene: TRBJ2-7; v_gene: TRBV18; CDR3aa: CASSAGRSYEQYF
abundance: NA; j_gene: TRBJ2-1; v_gene: TRBV29-1; CDR3aa: CSVVYLAGPPYNEQFF
abundance: NA; j_gene: TRBJ1-3; v_gene: TRBV28; CDR3aa: CASSPHGQGASGNTIYF
abundance: once; j_gene: TRBJ1-2; v_gene: TRBV19; CDR3aa: CASSTGTDYGYTF
abundance: NA; j_gene: TRBJ2-5; v_gene: TRBV5-1; CDR3aa: CASSHYTGGAGETQYF
abundance: NA; j_gene: TRBJ1-2; v_gene: TRBV5-8; CDR3aa: CASSLGIIAGFDYGYTF
abundance: NA; j_gene: TRBJ2-2; v_gene: TRBV5-4; CDR3aa: CASSPGGGRGLAGFTGELFF
abundance: NA; j_gene: TRBJ1-5; v_gene: TRBV5-6; CDR3aa: CASSLAGFSNQPQHF
abundance: NA; j_gene: TRBJ2-3; v_gene: TRBV4-3; CDR3aa: CASSQLAAGGLDTQYF
abundance: NA; j_gene: TRBJ2-7; v_gene: TRBV5-6; CDR3aa: CASSPRWDTDYEQYF
abundance: NA; j_gene: TRBJ1-1; v_gene: TRBV2; CDR3aa: CASSDPGKNTEAFF
abundance: NA; j_gene: TRBJ1-2; v_gene: TRBV18; CDR3aa: CASSPGQGASWYGYTF
abundance: once; j_gene: TRBJ1-1; v_gene: TRBV28; CDR3aa: CASSRQGSLNTEAFF
abundance: NA; j_gene: TRBJ2-3; v_gene: TRBV19; CDR3aa: CASSVRQGSYTDTQYF
abundance: NA; j_gene: TRBJ1-2; v_gene: TRBV15; CDR3aa: CATSRGLAGAGTNYGYTF
abundance: NA; j_gene: TRBJ2-2; v_gene: TRBV24-1; CDR3aa: CATSVLDRGHSGELFF
abundance: NA; j_gene: TRBJ2-7; v_gene: TRBV6-2/TRBV6-3; CDR3aa: CASSTSGPSGEQYF
abundance: NA; j_gene: TRBJ2-1; v_gene: TRBV12-5; CDR3aa: CASAQQGGSYNEQFF
abundance: once; j_gene: TRBJ1-5; v_gene: TRBV7-8; CDR3aa: CASSFRDRGLANNQPQHF
abundance: NA; j_gene: TRBJ1-1; v_gene: TRBV7-2; CDR3aa: CASSANRDRGMFTEAFF
abundance: NA; j_gene: TRBJ2-6; v_gene: TRBV5-6; CDR3aa: CASSLVGAGANVLTF
abundance: NA; j_gene: TRBJ2-3; v_gene: TRBV29-1; CDR3aa: CTGRRGGSTDTQYF
abundance: once; j_gene: TRBJ2-3; v_gene: TRBV7-2; CDR3aa: CASSLVSGSAGTQYF
abundance: NA; j_gene: TRBJ2-7; v_gene: TRBV7-3; CDR3aa: CASSLNGPAGASYEQYF
abundance: NA; j_gene: TRBJ1-4; v_gene: TRBV11-1; CDR3aa: CASSLRTGDEKLFF